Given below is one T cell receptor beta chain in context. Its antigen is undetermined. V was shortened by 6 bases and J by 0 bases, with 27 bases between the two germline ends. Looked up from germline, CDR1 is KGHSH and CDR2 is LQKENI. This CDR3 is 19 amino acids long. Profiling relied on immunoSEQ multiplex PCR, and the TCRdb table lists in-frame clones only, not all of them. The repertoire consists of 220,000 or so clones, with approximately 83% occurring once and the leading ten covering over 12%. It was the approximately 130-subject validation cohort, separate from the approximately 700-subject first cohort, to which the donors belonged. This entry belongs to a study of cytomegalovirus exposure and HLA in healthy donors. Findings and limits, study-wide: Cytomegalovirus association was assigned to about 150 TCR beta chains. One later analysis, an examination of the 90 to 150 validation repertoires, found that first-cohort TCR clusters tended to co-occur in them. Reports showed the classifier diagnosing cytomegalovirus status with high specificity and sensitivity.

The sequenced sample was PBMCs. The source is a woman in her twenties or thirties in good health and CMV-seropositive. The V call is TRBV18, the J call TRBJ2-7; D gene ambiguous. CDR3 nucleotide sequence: TGTGCCAGCTCGGGAACACTTGCGGACCGAGCCTCCTTCTCCTACGAGCAGTACTTC. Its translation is CASSGTLADRASFSYEQYF.